What follows are 20 T cell receptor beta chains derived from one specimen sequenced in a study of blood T cell repertoires in COVID-19. Some clones are missing from TCRdb's copy, which holds only in-frame ones; the method was immunoSEQ multiplex PCR. The sample holds under 200,000 clones, over 70% seen once. Sequences were obtained from peripheral blood. The receptors here all came from a man in his 60s with active or convalescent COVID-19.

The chain is built from TRBV2 and TRBJ2-5; possible D gene TRBD1, 5 bases. Germline V gives CDR1 SNHLY, CDR2 FYNNEI. Trimming stripped 6 bases from V and 2 bases from J, with 16 bases between. The length of the CDR3 is 15 residues. The CDR3 reads CASSDRQPRQETQYF. As DNA, the CDR3 is TGTGCCAGCAGCGATCGACAGCCTAGACAAGAGACCCAGTACTTC. Full variable domain (missing parts from reference TRBV2 and TRBJ2-5): EPEVTQTPSHQVTQMGQEVILRCVPISNHLYFYWYRQILGQKVEFLVSFYNNEISEKSEIFDDQFSVERPDGSNFTLKIRSTKLEDSAMYFCASSDRQPRQETQYFGPGTRLLVL.

The V call is TRBV7-2, the J call TRBJ2-7; unclear D gene. This CDR3 has 14 amino acids. Trimming took 5 bases from V and 0 from J, leaving 11 bases between them. The germline V gene has CDR1 SGHTA and CDR2 FQGNSA. The CDR3 spells CASSPYFYSYEQYF. As DNA, the CDR3 is TGTGCCAGCAGCCCCTATTTCTACTCCTACGAGCAGTACTTC.

This clone has a handful of counts. This rearrangement joins TRBV7-9 to TRBJ2-1; 8 bases align to TRBD2. CDR1 is SEHNR and CDR2 is FQNEAQ in the germline V gene (reference sequence). This CDR3 has 15 amino acids. V was clipped by 8 bases and J by 7 bases; unmatched bases: 13. The CDR3 DNA reads as TGTGCCAGCCTCCTGGACGGGAGGGGAGAAAATGAGCAGTTCTTC. The encoded protein is CASLLDGRGENEQFF.

This rearrangement joins TRBV4-2 to TRBJ2-7; a possible D gene is TRBD2 (6 bases). With 6 bases removed from V and 2 bases from J, the gap between germline ends came to 11 bases. This CDR3 has 13 amino acids. Germline V gene data show CDR1 as LGHNA and CDR2 as YNFKEQ. The CDR3 sequence is CASSGTSTYEQYF. Here the CDR3 DNA reads TGTGCCAGCAGTGGGACTTCTACCTACGAGCAGTACTTC.

This rearrangement joins TRBV6-5 to TRBJ2-7; tentatively, D is TRBD1 (5 bases). The V end was cut by 5 bases, the J end by 1 base, with 6 bases between. CDR1 MNHEY and CDR2 SVGAGI come from the germline V gene. This CDR3 region has 12 residues. In DNA, the CDR3 is TGTGCCAGCAGTACAGGTTCCTACGAGCAGTACTTC. Encoded protein: CASSTGSYEQYF.

Worth noting for this clone: The same CDR3 can be traced to other DNA sequences in this sample. The rearrangement uses TRBV7-2 and TRBJ1-4, with D possibly TRBD1 on 6 matching bases. Looked up from germline, CDR1 is SGHTA and CDR2 is FQGNSA. The ends were cut back, 3 bases at V and 4 bases at J, with 9 bases in the middle. The CDR3 has 14 residues. CDR3 in amino acids: CASSLGQINEKLFF. For the CDR3, the DNA is TGTGCCAGCAGCTTGGGACAAATTAATGAAAAACTGTTTTTT.

The sample holds one count of this clone. The rearrangement joins TRBV7-9 to TRBJ2-7; 9 bases map to TRBD2. The V and J ends lost 4 bases and 0 bases, in that order; junction bases with no gene match: 1. The CDR3 consists of 14 residues. From germline, CDR1 is SEHNR and CDR2 FQNEAQ (reference sequence). The CDR3 spells CASSSSGDSYEQYF. For the CDR3, the DNA is TGTGCCAGCAGCTCTAGCGGGGACTCCTACGAGCAGTACTTC.

In this sample, this clone turned up once. The rearrangement uses TRBV7-2 and TRBJ2-7, with 8 nucleotides matching TRBD1. J lost 3 bases, V lost 7 bases, and 8 bases had no gene match. The CDR3 loop spans 14 amino acids. Germline CDR1 SGHTA, CDR2 FQGNSA. The CDR3 region has the DNA TGTGCCAGCACCCGACAGGGGCAAGACTACGAGCAGTACTTC. This codes for CASTRQGQDYEQYF.

The chain links TRBV5-1 to TRBJ2-3; D is possibly TRBD2 (5 bases). Trimming shortened V by 4 bases and J by 2 bases, and 17 bases separated the two germline ends. CDR3 size: 16 residues. Germline V gives CDR1 SGHRS, CDR2 YFSETQ. This chain's CDR3 is CASSKLAAPITDTQYF. The CDR3 region has the DNA TGCGCCAGCAGCAAGCTAGCCGCGCCTATCACAGATACGCAGTATTTT. Full variable domain (rest looked up from reference TRBV5-1 and TRBJ2-3): KAGVTQTPRYLIKTRGQQVTLSCSPISGHRSVSWYQQTPGQGLQFLFEYFSETQRNKGNFPGRFSGRQFSNSRSEMNVSTLELGDSALYLCASSKLAAPITDTQYFGPGTRLTVL.

The rearrangement uses TRBV7-9 and TRBJ1-5; D uncertain. The CDR3 loop spans 15 amino acids. Trimming took 0 bases from V and 4 from J, leaving 10 bases between them. CDR1 and CDR2 from the germline V gene are SEHNR and FQNEAQ (reference sequence). The CDR3 coding sequence is TGTGCCAGCAGCTTAGCTGTGACGGGTAATCAGCCCCAGCATTTT. It is translated as CASSLAVTGNQPQHF.

The chain has TRBV9 and TRBJ2-1, with 7 bases lining up with TRBD2. CDR3 length: 16 amino acids. The V and J ends lost 0 bases and 0 bases, in that order; junction bases with no gene match: 3. The V gene's germline CDR1 is SGDLS and CDR2 YYNGEE. CDR3 coding DNA: TGTGCCAGCAGCGTAGTGGCTAGCGGCTCCTACAATGAGCAGTTCTTC. Protein: CASSVVASGSYNEQFF.

This clone has a count of ten or more. This may be a read error, as it is one base from a much larger clone. Additional DNA sequences in this sample encode the identical CDR3. The gene calls are TRBV19 and TRBJ1-5; D remains ambiguous. The CDR3 covers 13 residues. Trimming shortened V by 5 bases and J by 0 bases, and 5 bases separated the two germline ends. Per the germline V gene, CDR1 is LNHDA and CDR2 is SQIVND (reference sequence). The CDR3 protein is CASSLNSNQPQHF. CDR3 nucleotides: TGTGCCAGTAGTCTAAATAGCAATCAGCCCCAGCATTTT.

The CDR3 DNA follows: TGTGCCAGCAGTGGTACAGGGGGCGGACAGCCCCAGCATTTT. Protein: CASSGTGGGQPQHF. V gene TRBV27 combines with J gene TRBJ1-5, with 9 bases lining up with TRBD1. Germline V lookup: CDR1 MNHEY, CDR2 SMNVEV (reference sequence). The CDR3 sequence is 14 residues long. V was clipped by 5 bases and J by 7 bases; unmatched bases: 6.

The chain joins TRBV5-1 to TRBJ1-4, with 8 bases identical to TRBD1. This CDR3 region has 13 residues. From germline, CDR1 is SGHRS and CDR2 YFSETQ. The V segment lost 0 bases and the J segment 8 bases; nucleotides outside the gene matches: 0. The CDR3 DNA reads as TGCGCCAGCAGCTTGGGACAGGGGGAAAAACTGTTTTTT. Its protein product is CASSLGQGEKLFF.

The chain couples TRBV27 to TRBJ2-7, with 11 bases aligning to TRBD2. This CDR3 contains 15 residues. V gave up 3 bases and J gave up 2 bases; unmatched junction bases: 3. Germline loops: CDR1 MNHEY, CDR2 SMNVEV (reference sequence). CDR3 nucleotide sequence: TGTGCCAGCAGTTTCTCGGGACTAGCGGCCTACGAGCAGTACTTC. It specifies CASSFSGLAAYEQYF.

J is TRBJ2-7 and V is TRBV27, with 10 nucleotides matching TRBD1. V was clipped by 6 bases and J by 2 bases; unmatched bases: 1. The CDR3 sequence is 13 residues long. Per the germline V gene, CDR1 is MNHEY and CDR2 is SMNVEV (reference sequence). CDR3 in amino acids: CASRTGGTYEQYF. Written as DNA, the CDR3 is TGTGCCAGCAGGACAGGGGGCACCTACGAGCAGTACTTC.

V usage is TRBV30 and J usage is TRBJ1-4; no clear D gene. Germline loops: CDR1 GTSNPN, CDR2 SVGIG (reference sequence). Trimming took 2 bases from V and 5 from J, leaving 9 bases between them. The CDR3 sequence is 13 residues long. CDR3 sequence (DNA): TGTGCCTGGAGTCTTACGGAGAATGAAAAACTGTTTTTT. Translating it yields CAWSLTENEKLFF.

The rearrangement uses TRBV7-9 and TRBJ2-3; the match to TRBD2 covers 9 bases. The CDR3 is made up of 17 amino acids. Germline V lookup: CDR1 SEHNR, CDR2 FQNEAQ (reference sequence). With 7 bases clipped from V and 2 bases from J, the junction kept 13 bases outside the gene matches. The CDR3 DNA reads TGTGCCAGCACAGACCTCGGGGCTAGCGGGGACACAGATACGCAGTATTTT. Translating gives CASTDLGASGDTDTQYF.

V gene TRBV7-3 combines with J gene TRBJ2-1, with a weak D call TRBD1 (6 bases). The CDR3 is made up of 15 amino acids. Germline V gives CDR1 SGHTA, CDR2 FQGTGA. The ends were cut back, 5 bases at V and 0 bases at J, with 11 bases in the middle. CDR3 region: CASSLGASSYNEQFF. The CDR3 coding sequence is TGTGCCAGCAGCCTGGGGGCGAGCTCCTACAATGAGCAGTTCTTC.

CDR3 residues: CASSRHGQGLGTQYF. CDR3 nucleotide sequence: TGTGCCAGCAGTCGCCACGGACAGGGTTTAGGTACGCAGTATTTT. The chain couples TRBV28 to TRBJ2-3, with 8 bases aligning to TRBD1. Germline V gives CDR1 MDHEN, CDR2 SYDVKM. Trimming removed 5 bases from V and 8 bases from J; junction bases left unmatched: 12. The CDR3 is made up of 15 amino acids.